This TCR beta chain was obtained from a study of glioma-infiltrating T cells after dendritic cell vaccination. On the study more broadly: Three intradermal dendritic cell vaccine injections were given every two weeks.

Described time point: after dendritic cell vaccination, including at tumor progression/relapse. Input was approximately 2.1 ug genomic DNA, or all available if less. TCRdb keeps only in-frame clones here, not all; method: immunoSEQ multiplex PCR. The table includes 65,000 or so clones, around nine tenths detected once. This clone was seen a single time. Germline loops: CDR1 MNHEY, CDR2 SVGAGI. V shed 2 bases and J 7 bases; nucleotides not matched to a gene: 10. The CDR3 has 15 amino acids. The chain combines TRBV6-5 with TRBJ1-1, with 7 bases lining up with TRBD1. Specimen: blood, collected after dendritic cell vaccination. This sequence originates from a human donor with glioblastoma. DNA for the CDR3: TGTGCCAGCAGTTACCTCCAGACAGGGTTTGATGAAGCTTTCTTT. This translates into CASSYLQTGFDEAFF.